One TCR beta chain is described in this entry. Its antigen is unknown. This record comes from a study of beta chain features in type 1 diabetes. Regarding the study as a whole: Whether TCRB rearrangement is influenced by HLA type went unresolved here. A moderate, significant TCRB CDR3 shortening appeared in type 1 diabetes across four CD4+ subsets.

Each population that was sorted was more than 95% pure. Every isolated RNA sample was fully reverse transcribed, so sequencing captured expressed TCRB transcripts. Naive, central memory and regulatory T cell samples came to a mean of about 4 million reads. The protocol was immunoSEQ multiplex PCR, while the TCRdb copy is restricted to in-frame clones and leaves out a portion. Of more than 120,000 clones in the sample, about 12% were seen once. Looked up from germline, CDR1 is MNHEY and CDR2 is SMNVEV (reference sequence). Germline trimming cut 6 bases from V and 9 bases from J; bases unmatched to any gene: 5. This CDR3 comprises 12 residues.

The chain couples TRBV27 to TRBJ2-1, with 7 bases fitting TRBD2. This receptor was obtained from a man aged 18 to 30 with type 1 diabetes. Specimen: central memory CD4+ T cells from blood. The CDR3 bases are TGTGCCAGCAGCGTTACGGGGGGTGAGCAGTTCTTC. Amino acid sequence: CASSVTGGEQFF.